A single sample is the source of the 24 T cell receptor beta chains below, sequenced in a study of T cells after yellow fever vaccination. TCRdb analysed the 5' RACE reads with MiXCR anew, one entry per CDR3 protein. The table includes approximately 120,000 distinct CDR3 sequences, roughly 8.2% detected once. Here the sequenced sample was CD8+ T cells sorted from PBMCs, taken on the day of the yellow fever booster vaccination. These receptors originate from a man aged 18 to 29 who received the YFV17D yellow fever vaccine.

This chain uses TRBV4-3 with TRBJ2-5, with unresolved D. This CDR3 region has 15 residues. Germline CDR1 reads LGHNA; CDR2 reads YSLEER. V was trimmed by 0 bases and J by 2 bases, leaving 10 bases between them. The CDR3: CASSQDYSPQETQYF. In nucleotides, the CDR3 is TGCGCCAGCAGCCAAGACTACAGTCCGCAAGAGACCCAGTACTTC.

J is TRBJ2-2 and V is TRBV18; D is undetermined. V was shortened by 0 bases and J by 7 bases, with 6 bases between the two germline ends. The V gene's germline CDR1 is KGHSH and CDR2 LQKENI. The CDR3 totals 13 residues. This CDR3 is CASSPPPGGELFF. CDR3 nucleotides: TGTGCCAGCTCACCACCCCCAGGCGGGGAGCTGTTTTTT.

This clonotype appeared a few times. The chain combines TRBV3-1 with TRBJ1-1; tentatively, D is TRBD1 (6 bases). The CDR3 loop spans 13 amino acids. Trimming pared 6 bases from V and 3 bases from J, leaving 11 bases between. Germline V lookup: CDR1 LGHDT, CDR2 YNNKEL (reference sequence). The CDR3 here is CASRTPGDTEAFF. The CDR3 DNA reads TGTGCCAGCAGAACCCCAGGGGACACTGAAGCTTTCTTT.

V and J are TRBV4-3 and TRBJ1-1, with D unclear. The CDR3 has 15 residues. Germline CDR1 LGHNA, CDR2 YSLEER. V lost 4 bases and J 4 bases, leaving 16 bases between the germline ends. CDR3 bases: TGCGCCAGCAGCCCCCGAAGGTATAAGTCCACTGAAGCTTTCTTT. Translation: CASSPRRYKSTEAFF.

This chain links TRBV4-1 with TRBJ1-1; maybe TRBD1 (5 bases). This CDR3 is built from 15 residues. The V end lost 5 bases, the J end lost 2 bases, and 15 bases lay between the germline ends. Per the germline V gene, CDR1 is MGHRA and CDR2 is YSYEKL. The CDR3 here is CASSYPGRINTEAFF. DNA of the CDR3: TGCGCCAGCAGCTACCCGGGACGGATAAACACTGAAGCTTTCTTT.

The V and J genes are TRBV6-6 and TRBJ1-1; D unresolved. The CDR3 has 13 amino acids. Per the germline V gene, CDR1 is MNHNY and CDR2 is SVGAGI (reference sequence). Trimming took 2 bases from V and 0 from J, leaving 4 bases between them. The CDR3 protein is CASSYPMNTEAFF. The CDR3 nucleotides are TGTGCCAGCAGTTACCCGATGAACACTGAAGCTTTCTTT.

V usage is TRBV20-1 and J usage is TRBJ1-5, with 7 bases fitting TRBD1. With V trimmed by 1 base and J by 6 bases, 6 bases remained unmatched. Germline V CDR1 and CDR2: DFQATT, SNEGSKA (reference sequence). This CDR3 region has 14 residues. CDR3 residues: CSARGQGPGQPQHF. CDR3 bases: TGCAGTGCTAGAGGACAGGGTCCCGGTCAGCCCCAGCATTTT.

This clonotype occurred a few times. The chain recombines TRBV11-2 with TRBJ2-2, with unresolved D. Looked up from germline, CDR1 is SGHAT and CDR2 is FQNNGV. The CDR3 runs 12 residues. V lost 7 bases to trimming and J lost 6 bases, with 9 bases between them. CDR3: CASISMAGELFF. The CDR3 coding sequence is TGTGCCAGCATAAGCATGGCCGGGGAGCTGTTTTTT. The whole variable domain, remainder taken from reference TRBV11-2 and TRBJ2-2, is EAGVAQSPRYKIIEKRQSVAFWCNPISGHATLYWYQQILGQGPKLLIQFQNNGVVDDSQLPKDRFSAERLKGVDSTLKIQPAKLEDSAVYLCASISMAGELFFGEGSRLTVL.

The chain recombines TRBV19 with TRBJ2-7; maybe TRBD2 (5 bases). Germline V lookup: CDR1 LNHDA, CDR2 SQIVND (reference sequence). The CDR3 loop spans 14 amino acids. V was shortened by 8 bases and J by 4 bases, with 18 bases between the two germline ends. CDR3 nucleotides: TGTGCCAGTTCAAAGGGTATCTCGGGGTACGAGCAGTACGTC. Its protein is CASSKGISGYEQYV.

The table lists this clonotype with many counts. The chain recombines TRBV29-1 with TRBJ2-2; D is unresolved. CDR1 is SQVTM, CDR2 ANQGSEA, per germline. CDR3 length: 14 residues. Trimming took off 0 bases at V and 7 bases at J, with 12 bases between the two ends. CDR3 in amino acids: CSVEDPKVGGELFF. CDR3 nucleotides: TGCAGCGTTGAAGATCCAAAGGTCGGCGGGGAGCTGTTTTTT.

This clonotype was recorded a few times. The gene calls are TRBV7-9 and TRBJ2-1; 9 positions agree with TRBD1. In germline, CDR1 is SEHNR, CDR2 FQNEAQ (reference sequence). The CDR3 extends over 14 amino acids. Trimming cost V 4 bases and J 10 bases; bases outside gene matches: 8. The CDR3 coding sequence is TGTGCCAGCAGCTCCCCGACAGGGGGGCACGAGCAGTTCTTC. Protein product: CASSSPTGGHEQFF.

This clonotype was counted many times. The gene calls are TRBV4-3 and TRBJ2-5, with 9 nucleotides matching TRBD1. V dropped 0 bases and J dropped 5; count of bases not matched to a gene: 7. This CDR3 contains 16 residues. Germline V gene data show CDR1 as LGHNA and CDR2 as YSLEER. This CDR3 reads CASSQDRTGAGETQYF. The DNA of the CDR3 is TGCGCCAGCAGCCAAGACCGGACAGGGGCAGGGGAGACCCAGTACTTC.

This rearrangement joins TRBV20-1 to TRBJ2-1; unclear D gene. Germline assignment: CDR1 DFQATT and CDR2 SNEGSKA (reference sequence). The CDR3 extends over 15 amino acids. V shed 0 bases and J shed 5 bases, with 14 bases lying between them. The CDR3, as DNA: TGCAGTGCTAGAGATTTGGGAATCGTCCACAATGAGCAGTTCTTC. This gives the protein CSARDLGIVHNEQFF.

By sample fraction, this clonotype is medium-sized (0.01 to 0.1%). V usage is TRBV6-2 or TRBV6-3 and J usage is TRBJ2-7, with 11 bases fitting TRBD1. CDR1 and CDR2 (germline): MNHEY, SVGEGT. With V trimmed by 0 bases and J by 3 bases, 1 base remained unmatched. The CDR3 loop spans 15 amino acids. The CDR3 protein is CASSYSGTGGYEQYV. DNA of the CDR3: TGTGCCAGCAGTTACTCCGGGACAGGGGGCTACGAGCAGTACGTC.

V gene TRBV7-6 combines with J gene TRBJ2-2, with no clear D. The CDR3 covers 13 residues. Trimming left V 2 bases short and J 7 bases short, with 8 bases between. In germline, CDR1 is SGHVS, CDR2 FNYEAQ. CDR3 in amino acids: CASSLTNFGELFF. The CDR3, as DNA: TGTGCCAGCAGCTTAACGAATTTCGGGGAGCTGTTTTTT.

This clonotype was observed many times. The rearrangement links TRBV7-2 to TRBJ1-1, with a possible D match to TRBD1 (5 bases). The germline gives CDR1 SGHTA, CDR2 FQGNSA. V lost 5 bases to trimming and J lost 4 bases, with 17 bases between them. This CDR3 contains 15 residues. CDR3 amino acids: CASSLRDRRFTEAFF. CDR3 coding DNA: TGTGCCAGCAGCCTGCGGGACCGCCGTTTCACTGAAGCTTTCTTT.

This clonotype was recorded a few times. The chain recombines TRBV7-2 with TRBJ2-5; D is perhaps TRBD2 (7 bases). The V gene lost 8 bases and the J gene lost 2 bases, with 15 bases spanning the gap. The CDR3 is made up of 14 amino acids. The germline V gene has CDR1 SGHTA and CDR2 FQGNSA. The CDR3 sequence is CASSHGRGQETQYF. The CDR3 coding sequence is TGTGCCAGCTCCCATGGGAGGGGGCAAGAGACCCAGTACTTC.

In this sample, this clonotype turned up a few times. The rearrangement joins TRBV25-1 to TRBJ2-5; 8 bases map to TRBD1. J lost 5 bases, V lost 3 bases, and 11 bases had no gene match. Germline V gives CDR1 MGHDK, CDR2 SYGVNS. The CDR3 length is 16 residues. The CDR3 spells CASSDIVTGGMETQYF. The CDR3 region has the DNA TGTGCCAGCAGTGACATTGTCACAGGGGGTATGGAGACCCAGTACTTC. Together with reference TRBV25-1 and TRBJ2-5, the CDR3 gives the full variable domain: EADIYQTPRYLVIGTGKKITLECSQTMGHDKMYWYQQDPGMELHLIHYSYGVNSTEKGDLSSESTVSRIRTEHFPLTLESARPSHTSQYLCASSDIVTGGMETQYFGPGTRLLVL.

The genes are TRBV12-3 or TRBV12-4 and TRBJ1-2, with TRBD1 matching over 7 bases. With 5 bases clipped from V and 5 bases from J, the junction kept 2 bases outside the gene matches. The CDR3 has 12 amino acids. In DNA, the CDR3 is TGTGCCAGCAGTACGGGACAGTATGGCTACACCTTC. Protein product: CASSTGQYGYTF.

The chain has TRBV6-7 and TRBJ2-7, with D perhaps TRBD2 (6 bases). TRBV6-7 is identified as an open reading frame with a role that is uncertain. V gave up 0 bases and J gave up 0 bases, with 15 bases separating them. The CDR3 sequence is 17 residues long. The CDR3: CASSYSIRAGYSYEQYV. In nucleotides, the CDR3 is TGTGCCAGCAGTTACTCGATTCGCGCGGGGTACTCCTACGAGCAGTACGTC.

The rearrangement links TRBV6-2 or TRBV6-3 to TRBJ2-2, with a weak D call TRBD2 (5 bases). The germline V gene encodes CDR1 MNHEY and CDR2 SVGEGT. This CDR3 comprises 14 residues. The V and J ends lost 2 bases and 5 bases respectively, with 9 bases between them. The CDR3 coding sequence is TGTGCCAGCAGTTACCGCCCGGGAACCGGGGAGCTGTTTTTT. Protein: CASSYRPGTGELFF.

The chain joins TRBV7-6 to TRBJ1-3, with TRBD1 as a possible D gene (6 bases). The CDR3 contains 17 residues. Trimming took 0 bases from V and 5 from J, leaving 17 bases between them. The germline V gene encodes CDR1 SGHVS and CDR2 FNYEAQ. In nucleotides, the CDR3 is TGTGCCAGCAGCTTAGCCCCGGGACATTTTTGGAGAAACACCATATATTTT. Protein: CASSLAPGHFWRNTIYF.

This clonotype has ten or more counts. V is TRBV12-3 or TRBV12-4 and J is TRBJ2-1; D is undetermined. Trimming removed 4 bases from V and 0 bases from J, with 7 bases in between. The CDR3 has 14 amino acids. This chain's CDR3 is CASSWGSSYNEQFF. The CDR3 DNA reads TGTGCCAGCAGTTGGGGTAGCTCCTACAATGAGCAGTTCTTC.

This clonotype was seen many times. The V call is TRBV11-2, the J call TRBJ1-2; 9 nucleotides agree with TRBD1. The length of the CDR3 is 13 residues. J lost 8 bases, V lost 5 bases, and 6 bases had no gene match. CDR1 is SGHAT, CDR2 FQNNGV, per germline. The CDR3 loop reads CASSATGGSGYTF. In DNA form, the CDR3 reads TGTGCCAGCAGCGCTACAGGGGGCTCGGGCTACACCTTC.